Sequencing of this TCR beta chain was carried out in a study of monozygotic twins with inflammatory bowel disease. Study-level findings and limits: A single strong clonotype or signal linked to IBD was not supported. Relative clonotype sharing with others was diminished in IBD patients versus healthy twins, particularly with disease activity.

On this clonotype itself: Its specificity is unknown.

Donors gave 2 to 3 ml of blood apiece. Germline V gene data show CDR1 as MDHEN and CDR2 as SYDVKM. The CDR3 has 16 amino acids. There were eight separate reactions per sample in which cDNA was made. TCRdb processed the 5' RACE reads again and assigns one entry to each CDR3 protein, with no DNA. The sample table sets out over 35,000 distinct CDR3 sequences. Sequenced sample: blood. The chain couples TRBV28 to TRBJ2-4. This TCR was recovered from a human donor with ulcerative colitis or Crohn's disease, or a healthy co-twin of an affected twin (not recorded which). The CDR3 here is CASSFLAGSAKNMQYF.